The TCR beta chain described here comes from a study of blood T cell repertoires in COVID-19. Study at large: T cells, B-cell-depleted T cells, or PBMCs provided the cDNA or gDNA that served as material.

This clone was detected only a few times. Other nucleotide sequences from this sample produce the same CDR3. The CDR3 is made up of 14 amino acids. Germline-derived CDR1 and CDR2 are SEHNR and FQNEAQ (reference sequence). V dropped 5 bases and J dropped 0 bases, with 8 bases sitting between them. Original handling: Amplifying reference gene primers gave estimates of nucleated cell counts. Using immunoSEQ multiplex PCR, the repertoire was profiled, and TCRdb retains in-frame clones only, with some absent. V, J and clone size reflect that table, while D and trimming were determined from the DNA. Of about 20,000 clones listed, approximately 91% were seen once; the top ten hold about 7.9%.

The TCR originated in a man between 65 and 85 years old with active COVID-19. The V call is TRBV7-9, the J call TRBJ2-4; perhaps TRBD1 as D (5 bases). The sample consisted of peripheral blood. The CDR3 is CASSLQGAKNIQYF. CDR3 DNA: TGTGCCAGCAGCCTCCAGGGAGCCAAAAACATTCAGTACTTC.